This TCR beta chain was sequenced for a study of OX40 agonist ivuxolimab in advanced cancers. CDR1 and CDR2 from the germline V gene are SGDLS and YYNGEE. The CDR3 is made up of 11 amino acids. V dropped 2 bases and J dropped 10 bases, with 9 bases sitting between them. Libraries were prepared by immunoSEQ multiplex PCR; TCRdb keeps only in-frame clonotypes and omits some of them. The data show 50,000 to 75,000 clones, 70% to 90% seen once. This chain uses TRBV9 with TRBJ1-2; D possibly corresponds to TRBD1 (5 bases). Specimen: CD4+ or CD8+ T cells sorted from blood, collected in a trial of the OX40 agonist ivuxolimab. The receptor was derived from an adult with an advanced solid tumor such as melanoma, head and neck, liver or kidney cancer. CDR3 in amino acids: CASSVTGDYTF. The CDR3 region has the DNA TGTGCCAGCAGCGTCACAGGAGACTACACCTTC.